Each of the 5 T cell receptor beta chains below was sequenced from the same sample in a study of blood T cell repertoires in COVID-19. The protocol was immunoSEQ multiplex PCR, while the TCRdb copy is restricted to in-frame clones and leaves out a portion. The data hold over 250,000 clones, with around 89% observed a single time. Sequencing used PBMCs or T cells enriched from blood (not recorded which). The receptor set was obtained from a man aged 35 to 55 who had recovered from COVID-19.

The CDR3 is CSVELPRDGANVLTF. The CDR3 DNA reads TGCAGCGTTGAACTACCGAGGGATGGGGCCAACGTCCTGACTTTC. This chain connects TRBV29-1 to TRBJ2-6, with D possibly being TRBD2 (5 bases). Trimming shortened V by 2 bases and J by 3 bases, and 11 bases separated the two germline ends. CDR1 is SQVTM, CDR2 ANQGSEA, per germline. CDR3 length: 15 amino acids.

The chain combines TRBV18 with TRBJ2-1; 11 bases are a match to TRBD2. The germline gives CDR1 KGHSH, CDR2 LQKENI. This CDR3 contains 16 residues. Trimming at V came to 1 base and at J to 4 bases, leaving 3 bases not matched to a gene. CDR3 sequence reads: CASSPLTSGGYNEQFF. Written as DNA, the CDR3 is TGTGCCAGCTCACCACTCACTAGCGGGGGATACAATGAGCAGTTCTTC. The variable domain in full, completed from reference TRBV18 and TRBJ2-1, reads NAGVMQNPRHLVRRRGQEARLRCSPMKGHSHVYWYRQLPEEGLKFMVYLQKENIIDESGMPKERFSAEFPKEGPSILRIQQVVRGDSAAYFCASSPLTSGGYNEQFFGPGTRLTVL.

The chain uses TRBV7-9 and TRBJ1-3; D is unclear. This CDR3 has 15 amino acids. The germline V gene has CDR1 SEHNR and CDR2 FQNEAQ (reference sequence). Trimming stripped 4 bases from V and 5 bases from J, with 15 bases between. The CDR3 here is CASSSGEGSRNTIYF. CDR3 in DNA: TGTGCCAGCAGCTCTGGCGAGGGATCTAGAAACACCATATATTTT.

The chain is built from TRBV6-5 and TRBJ2-5; 7 bases match TRBD2. The germline V gene encodes CDR1 MNHEY and CDR2 SVGAGI. V was clipped by 5 bases and J by 5 bases; unmatched bases: 11. The CDR3 consists of 15 residues. CDR3 nucleotides: TGTGCCAGCAGTCAGGTGGATGAGGGAGGGGAGACCCAGTACTTC. It codes for CASSQVDEGGETQYF.

The chain recombines TRBV2 with TRBJ2-5; TRBD1 matches at 7 bases. Germline values: CDR1 SNHLY, CDR2 FYNNEI. V lost 3 bases and J lost 5; bases outside the gene matches: 6. The CDR3 has 14 residues. The CDR3 DNA sequence: TGTGCCAGCAGTGAGGTTAGGGGGCGGGAGACCCAGTACTTC. It yields the protein CASSEVRGRETQYF.